What follows is one TCR beta chain and its context. Repertoires were generated with immunoSEQ multiplex PCR, while TCRdb's copy carries only in-frame clones and drops some. Counted here are 77,000 or so clones, around 90% occurring once; the ten biggest clones make up 1.5% to 2%. CDR3 length equals 14 residues. The ends were cut back, 9 bases at V and 1 base at J, with 16 bases in the middle. Germline-derived CDR1 and CDR2 are LNHDA and SQIVND (reference sequence). The sample comes from a study of OX40 agonist ivuxolimab in advanced cancers. Turning to the study itself: Partial responses, seen in three patients, involved one hepatocellular carcinoma and two cutaneous melanomas.

The starting material was CD4+ or CD8+ T cells sorted from blood, obtained in a trial of the OX40 agonist ivuxolimab. The sequence was obtained from an adult with an advanced solid tumor such as melanoma, head and neck, liver or kidney cancer. The chain couples TRBV19 to TRBJ2-7; a possible D gene is TRBD2 (6 bases). The CDR3 DNA reads TGTGCCAGCTCACGATCGGGGGAGTCCTACGAGCAGTACTTC. Protein: CASSRSGESYEQYF.